This T cell receptor (beta chain) stems from a study of cytomegalovirus exposure and HLA in healthy donors (dated by TCRdb to the late 2010s). About the study as a whole: According to a later analysis, the 120 or so validation repertoires were produced on the same platform as the 666 repertoires of the first cohort. The study aimed to test whether cataloging public T cell receptors could reveal signatures of past pathogen exposure. Besides the first cohort of more than 650 subjects, a separate validation cohort made up of over a hundred different subjects was used. To predict cytomegalovirus infection status, the study combined high-throughput TCR immunosequencing, statistical association of individual TCRs with disease status, and machine learning.

The library was made by the immunoSEQ multiplex PCR assay. Under the source paper's analysis protocol: A statistical classification framework was built for diagnosing cytomegalovirus status from the catalog of TCR beta chain sequences. What TCRdb holds here is the immuneACCESS table cut down to in-frame rearrangements. Part of the clones is not present; checked against another copy, under half of the missing clones reflect an unresolved V gene, and the others are unexplained. D and trimming were read from the DNA, whereas the V and J calls and clone size are those reported in that table. The sample records about 160,000 clones, roughly 84% of which are singletons. The ten largest clones represent about a tenth of the sample. The study at large found these results: The classifier was reported to diagnose cytomegalovirus status with high specificity and sensitivity in both the original and validation cohorts. In vitro tests confirmed that a few of the cytomegalovirus-associated TCR beta chains recognize cytomegalovirus antigens. All 120 or so repertoires were used to score co-occurrence in the validation cohort in a later analysis, because that analysis had no HLA typing for the cohort. The study listed approximately 150 TCR beta chains as associated with cytomegalovirus. Most TCR sequences were observed very rarely across donors, whereas some public TCRs were present in many individuals. The authors suggested that the approach could potentially be generalized to other disease states and immunological phenotypes. In a later analysis, TCRs clustered in the first cohort were found to also tend to co-occur in the 120 or so validation repertoires, with 94% of cluster scores above 0.

Note on this clone: There is no known antigen for this receptor. One base away there is no much larger clone; base qualities are not given.

The donors belonged to the validation cohort of around 120 subjects, which was separate from the roughly 670-subject first cohort. The cysteine opens and the phenylalanine closes a CDR3 of 13 amino acids. This entry keeps only the CDR3 DNA: 39 bases, framed from base 1. V is shortened by 5 bases, J by 4 bases, and the region joining them spans 11 bases. From the germline V gene (reference sequence), CDR1 is SEHNR and CDR2 is FQNEAQ. The TCR was taken from a man aged 25 to 40 in good health and CMV-seropositive. Sequencing was carried out using PBMCs. The V gene is TRBV7-9 and the J gene is TRBJ1-2; the D gene is perhaps TRBD1, on 6 matching bases. The sequenced DNA is TGTGCCAGCAGCCCCCGGACAGCCTATGGCTACACCTTC. It translates as CASSPRTAYGYTF.